Reported below is one T cell receptor (beta chain). What it recognizes is unknown. The data stem from a study of blood T cells in healthy people across ages. General study points: Diversity of TCR beta per million T cells declined in a roughly linear way with age. CMV status of donors was unknown, possibly confounding expanded clonotype changes. Both naive CD4+ cell counts and diversity were greater in long-lived donors than in aged donors.

A second PCR of 7 to 11 cycles used a sample-barcoded 5' primer and a J-beta primer mix. Samples each returned at least 3 million CDR3-containing paired-end reads. TCRdb reprocessed the 5' RACE reads with MiXCR, giving one entry per CDR3 protein. The top ten hold roughly two fifths of the sample, which has hundreds of thousands of distinct CDR3 sequences, 50% to 65% seen once. This CDR3 has 14 amino acids. The germline CDR1 and CDR2 sequences are SGDLS and YYNGEE. Trimming removed 1 base from V and 3 bases from J, with 11 bases in between. Material for sequencing was blood. This receptor was identified in a man aged 80 or over in good health. The V gene is TRBV9, the J gene TRBJ2-7, with D unclear. The CDR3 bases are TGTGCCAGCAGCGTACAGGTTACCGGCTACGAGCAGTACTTC. Translating gives CASSVQVTGYEQYF. Variable domain in full (rest from reference TRBV9 and TRBJ2-7): DSGVTQTPKHLITATGQRVTLRCSPRSGDLSVYWYQQSLDQGLQFLIQYYNGEERAKGNILERFSAQQFPDLHSELNLSSLELGDSALYFCASSVQVTGYEQYFGPGTRLTVT.